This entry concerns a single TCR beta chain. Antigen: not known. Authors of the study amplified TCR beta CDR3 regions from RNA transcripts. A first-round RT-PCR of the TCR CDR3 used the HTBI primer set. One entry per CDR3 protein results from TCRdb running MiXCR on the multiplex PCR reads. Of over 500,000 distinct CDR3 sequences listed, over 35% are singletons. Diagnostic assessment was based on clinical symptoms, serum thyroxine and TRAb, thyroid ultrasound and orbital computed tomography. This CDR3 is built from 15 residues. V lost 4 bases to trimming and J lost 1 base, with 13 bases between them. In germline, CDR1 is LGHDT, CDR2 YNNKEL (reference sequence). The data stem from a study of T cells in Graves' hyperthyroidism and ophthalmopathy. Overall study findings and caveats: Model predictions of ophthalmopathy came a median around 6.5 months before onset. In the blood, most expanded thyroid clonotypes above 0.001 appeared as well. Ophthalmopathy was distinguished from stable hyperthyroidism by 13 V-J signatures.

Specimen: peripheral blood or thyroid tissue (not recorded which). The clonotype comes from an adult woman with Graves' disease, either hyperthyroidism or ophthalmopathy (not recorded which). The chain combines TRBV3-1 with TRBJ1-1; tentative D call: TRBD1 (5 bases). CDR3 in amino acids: CASSPRDSPNTEAFF. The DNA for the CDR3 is TGTGCCAGCAGCCCCCGGGACTCTCCGAACACTGAAGCTTTCTTT.